The 8 T cell receptor beta chains below all came from one sample that was sequenced in a study of blood T cells in healthy people across ages. Next came a second PCR, run for about 7 to 12 cycles, which used a sample-barcoded 5' primer along with a J-beta primer mix. In TCRdb, the 5' RACE reads were re-called with MiXCR into one record per CDR3 protein. The table includes about 570,000 distinct CDR3 sequences, 27% detected once. Sequencing was carried out using blood. Source of these receptors: a woman in her 70s in good health.

This clonotype was counted between two and nine times. The chain links TRBV7-3 to TRBJ2-3, with D possibly being TRBD2 (5 bases). With 5 bases removed from V and 0 bases from J, the gap between germline ends came to 12 bases. The CDR3 has 15 amino acids. Per germline, CDR1 SGHTA and CDR2 FQGTGA. CDR3 sequence reads: CASSPSPGSTDTQYF. In DNA, the CDR3 is TGTGCCAGCAGCCCAAGCCCGGGGAGCACAGATACGCAGTATTTT.

This clonotype was observed a few times. The rearrangement uses TRBV9 and TRBJ2-5, with 7 bases that match TRBD2. The CDR3 spans 15 residues. V lost 1 base and J lost 2; bases outside the gene matches: 5. CDR1 and CDR2 (germline): SGDLS, YYNGEE. CDR3 in DNA: TGTGCCAGCAGCGTACGAGCGGGGAGACAAGAGACCCAGTACTTC. Translated, it gives CASSVRAGRQETQYF.

With respect to this clonotype: The junction departs from the called germline gene at one end, perhaps through a read error. V gene TRBV5-6 combines with J gene TRBJ1-5; D possibly corresponds to TRBD1 (5 bases). The CDR3 totals 14 residues. Germline CDR1 is SGHDT and CDR2 is YYEEEE. The CDR3 spells CASSFSEGDQPRHF. Here the CDR3 DNA reads TGTGCCAGCAGCTTTAGCGAAGGGGATCAGCCCCGGCATTTT.

J is TRBJ1-1 and V is TRBV6-6, with TRBD1 identical over 7 bases. The germline CDR1 and CDR2 sequences are MNHNY and SVGAGI (reference sequence). CDR3 length: 15 residues. V gave up 2 bases and J gave up 2 bases; unmatched junction bases: 5. CDR3 sequence: CASSYPGQINTEAFF. CDR3 coding DNA: TGTGCCAGCAGTTACCCGGGACAGATCAACACTGAAGCTTTCTTT.

At least ten counts were recorded for this clonotype. The gene calls are TRBV7-2 and TRBJ2-5; D is possibly TRBD1 or TRBD2 (6 bases each). There are 14 residues in the CDR3. V was clipped by 1 base and J by 3 bases, with 9 bases between them. In germline, CDR1 is SGHTA, CDR2 FQGNSA. The CDR3 protein is CASSLGGAEETQYF. CDR3 DNA: TGTGCCAGCAGCTTAGGGGGGGCAGAAGAGACCCAGTACTTC.

In regard to this clonotype: A much larger clone lies one base from this, so it may be a read error. The chain recombines TRBV12-3 or TRBV12-4 with TRBJ2-1; 7 bases agree with TRBD2. Losses at the gene ends were 6 bases for V and 0 bases for J; bases not matched to a gene: 5. The CDR3 extends over 15 amino acids. The chain's CDR3 is CASRPRGSSYNEQFF. The CDR3, as DNA: TGTGCCAGCAGACCGCGGGGGAGCTCCTACAATGAGCAGTTCTTC.

This clonotype was detected a few times. The gene calls are TRBV3-1 and TRBJ2-1; D could derive from TRBD1 or TRBD2 (5 bases each). Near its end, the DNA agrees better with TRBJ2-7, so the J call may be wrong. The CDR3 extends over 14 amino acids. CDR1 and CDR2 (germline): LGHDT, YNNKEL (reference sequence). The CDR3 bases are TGTGCCAGCAGCCAAGACGGGACCCCTAGGGAGCAGTACTTC. It is translated as CASSQDGTPREQYF.

This clonotype was seen only a few times. J is TRBJ2-5 and V is TRBV6-5; D gene ambiguous. The CDR3 runs to 14 residues. Trimming left V 0 bases short and J 3 bases short, with 8 bases between. Germline CDR1 is MNHEY and CDR2 is SVGAGI. CDR3 nucleotides: TGTGCCAGCAGTTACTCGTACAGAAAAGAGACCCAGTACTTC. It translates to CASSYSYRKETQYF.